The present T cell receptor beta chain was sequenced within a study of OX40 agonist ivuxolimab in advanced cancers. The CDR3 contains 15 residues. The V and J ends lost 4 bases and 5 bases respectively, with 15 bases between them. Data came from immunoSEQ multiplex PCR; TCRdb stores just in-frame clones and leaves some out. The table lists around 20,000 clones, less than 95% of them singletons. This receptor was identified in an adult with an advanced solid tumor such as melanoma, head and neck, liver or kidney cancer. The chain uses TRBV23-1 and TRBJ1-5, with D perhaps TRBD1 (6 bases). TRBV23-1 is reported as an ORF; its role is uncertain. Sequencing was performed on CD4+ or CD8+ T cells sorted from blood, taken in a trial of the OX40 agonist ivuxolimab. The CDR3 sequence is CASSLFGGLYQPQHF. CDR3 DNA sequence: TGCGCCAGCAGTCTCTTCGGGGGGCTCTATCAGCCCCAGCATTTT.